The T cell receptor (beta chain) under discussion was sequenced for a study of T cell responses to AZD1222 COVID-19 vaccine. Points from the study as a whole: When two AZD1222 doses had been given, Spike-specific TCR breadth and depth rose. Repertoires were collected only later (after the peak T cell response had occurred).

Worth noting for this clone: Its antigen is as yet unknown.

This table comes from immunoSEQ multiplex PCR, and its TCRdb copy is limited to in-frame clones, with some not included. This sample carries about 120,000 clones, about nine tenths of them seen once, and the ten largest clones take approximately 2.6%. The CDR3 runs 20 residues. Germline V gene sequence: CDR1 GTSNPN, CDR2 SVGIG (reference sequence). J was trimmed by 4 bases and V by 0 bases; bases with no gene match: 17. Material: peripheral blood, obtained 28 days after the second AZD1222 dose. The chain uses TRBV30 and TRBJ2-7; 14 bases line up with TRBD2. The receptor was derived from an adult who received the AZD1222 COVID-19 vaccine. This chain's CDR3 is CAWSVPSPTSGGASWYEQYF. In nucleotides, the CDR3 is TGTGCCTGGAGTGTACCGTCACCGACTAGCGGGGGGGCGAGTTGGTACGAGCAGTACTTC.